This T cell receptor (beta chain) was profiled in a study of cytomegalovirus exposure and HLA in healthy donors. Study-wide results and limits: Likely technical artifact: a cluster of highly shared sequence variants. A later analysis showed TCR association rates differing by HLA locus, peaking at DRB1 and lowest at HLA-C. HLA restriction was apparent for most CMV-associated TCR beta chains in a later analysis.

The donors (healthy individuals) were bone marrow donors. A word on this clone: What it binds is not known.

V lost 3 bases to trimming and J lost 8 bases; unmatched junction nucleotides: 8. From germline, CDR1 is WNHNN and CDR2 SYGVQD (reference sequence). The CDR3 is 14 residues long. The PCR used 60 Vbeta and 13 Jbeta primers. The repertoire was sequenced with immunoSEQ multiplex PCR; TCRdb's copy has only in-frame clones and lacks some. This sample has over 150,000 clones, with more than 75% found just once. The source of this sequence is a young man in good health and CMV-seropositive. The chain carries TRBV10-1 and TRBJ1-2; 8 bases match TRBD1. Sample: PBMCs. The CDR3 DNA follows: TGCGCCAGCAGTGACGGCAGGGGGCGCGGAGGCTACACCTTC. Amino acids: CASSDGRGRGGYTF.